This TCR beta chain emerged from a study of blood T cells in healthy people across ages. Study overall: About one barcoded TCR beta cDNA was captured per two T cells.

V lost 2 bases to trimming and J lost 3 bases; unmatched junction nucleotides: 12. Germline lookup yields CDR1 MGHRA and CDR2 YSYEKL. This CDR3 region has 17 residues. In its sample, this clonotype was seen a few times. Primed by a sample-barcoded 5' primer and a J-beta primer mix, a second PCR proceeded for about 6 to 12 cycles. Each CDR3 protein is one row after TCRdb ran MiXCR on the 5' RACE reads. Of about 780,000 distinct CDR3 sequences in the sample, roughly 25% were seen once. The sample was also reused in another study, on T cells of mothers and their children.

The rearrangement uses TRBV4-1 and TRBJ2-5; TRBD1 matches 7 bases. This receptor was identified in a boy aged 10-17 years in good health. The specimen sequenced was blood. The CDR3 DNA sequence: TGCGCCAGCAGCCAACCAGACAAGAGGGGGCCCGAAGAGACCCAGTACTTC. Its protein product is CASSQPDKRGPEETQYF.